The subject of this entry is one T cell receptor beta chain. The data are from a study of technical replicates of blood from a handful of donors. Assay used: immunoSEQ multiplex PCR; TCRdb lists only in-frame clones, some missing. The data show some 56,000 clones, 85% to 95% seen once. The germline CDR1 and CDR2 sequences are GTSNPN and SVGIG (reference sequence). The CDR3 is 14 residues long. The trim removed 2 bases at V and 5 bases at J, leaving 7 bases unmatched. The sequence was obtained from a human donor in good health. Some clones in this sample may be carry-over from other donors' samples. The source material was PBMCs. The V call is TRBV30, the J call TRBJ2-7; 9 nucleotides line up with TRBD2. CDR3 nucleotides: TGTGCCTGGAGTAGAGCGGGAGGAGGGAACGAGCAGTACTTC. Translation gives CAWSRAGGGNEQYF.